This T cell receptor beta chain was recovered during a study of T cells expressing NK-cell markers. Across the whole study: One of the eight sequenced donors was seronegative, whereas the other seven were HCMV-seropositive. Findings and caveats of the study: Once again these clonotypes came out on top in the CD3+CD56-NKG2C+ fraction of a few donors.

From its re-call of the 5' RACE reads, TCRdb lists each CDR3 protein once, without DNA. Reported are 400,000 to 500,000 distinct CDR3 sequences; the ten largest clones contain less than 7.5%. A word on this clonotype: The antigen remains unidentified.

This CDR3 region has 13 residues. Germline CDR1 reads GTSNPN; CDR2 reads SVGIG (reference sequence). The chain combines TRBV30 with TRBJ2-1; TCRdb names TRBD2, which stays unverified in the absence of DNA. This receptor was taken from a woman aged 18-69 years in good health. Sample: blood T cells: a sorted CD56 or NKG2C T cell subset, CD4+ or CD8+ T cells, or bulk PBMC T cells (not recorded which). The CDR3 loop reads CAWSAQVSGEQFF. Supplemented by reference TRBV30 and TRBJ2-1, the full variable domain reads SQTIHQWPATLVQPVGSPLSLECTVEGTSNPNLYWYRQAAGRGLQLLFYSVGIGQISSEVPQNLSASRPQDRQFILSSKKLLLSDSGFYLCAWSAQVSGEQFFGPGTRLTVL.